The 11 T cell receptor beta chains given below trace back to one sample, sequenced in a study of blood T cell repertoires in COVID-19. Some clones are missing from TCRdb's copy, which holds only in-frame ones; the method was immunoSEQ multiplex PCR. The table records roughly 300,000 clones, about 90% of them present only once. Specimen: PBMCs or T cells enriched from blood (not recorded which). Source of these receptors: a woman younger than 45 who had recovered from COVID-19.

The V call is TRBV6-5, the J call TRBJ1-6; a weak D match, TRBD1 (6 bases). The CDR3 sequence is 13 residues long. Germline-derived CDR1 and CDR2 are MNHEY and SVGAGI. Trimming stripped 6 bases from V and 7 bases from J, with 10 bases between. The CDR3 region is CASRRDRNSPLHF. The CDR3 nucleotides read TGTGCCAGCAGGCGCGACAGGAATTCACCCCTCCACTTT.

The chain uses TRBV3-1 (or the pseudogene TRBV3-2) and TRBJ2-5; 8 bases fit TRBD1. From germline, CDR1 is LGHDT and CDR2 YNNKEL (reference sequence). V was pared by 3 bases and J by 0 bases, with 6 bases of the junction left unmatched. CDR3 size: 16 residues. The DNA of the CDR3 is TGTGCCAGCAGCCACAGCCCAGGGGGCGACCAAGAGACCCAGTACTTC. This codes for CASSHSPGGDQETQYF.

The chain uses TRBV10-3 and TRBJ1-5; 8 bases match TRBD1. CDR3 length: 17 residues. The germline CDR1 and CDR2 sequences are ENHRY and SYGVKD. V shed 2 bases, J shed 3 bases, and the junction held 9 bases outside the gene matches. The chain's CDR3 is CAISEGRGQVPNQPQHF. CDR3 sequence (DNA): TGTGCCATCAGTGAGGGGAGGGGACAGGTGCCCAATCAGCCCCAGCATTTT.

The chain couples TRBV4-3 to TRBJ1-2; no clear D. V lost 0 bases to trimming and J lost 0 bases, with 8 bases between them. This CDR3 is built from 15 residues. Germline V CDR1 and CDR2: LGHNA, YSLEER. This CDR3 is CASSQDRVSNYGYTF. The DNA for the CDR3 is TGCGCCAGCAGCCAAGATCGGGTTTCTAACTATGGCTACACCTTC.

This clone was counted only a few times. The chain carries TRBV5-6 and TRBJ1-1; 8 nucleotides match TRBD1. Trimming took 3 bases from V and 5 from J; bases not matched to a gene: 6. The CDR3 contains 14 residues. Germline V gene sequence: CDR1 SGHDT, CDR2 YYEEEE. CDR3 nucleotides: TGTGCCAGCAGCTCCCCGACAGGGGCGACTGAAGCTTTCTTT. It is translated as CASSSPTGATEAFF.

The V and J genes are TRBV30 and TRBJ2-3; the match to TRBD2 covers 7 bases. CDR1 and CDR2 from the germline V gene are GTSNPN and SVGIG (reference sequence). CDR3 length: 16 residues. Germline trimming cut 0 bases from V and 4 bases from J; bases unmatched to any gene: 10. The CDR3 sequence: CAWSVPGGRWADTQYF. The CDR3 nucleotides read TGTGCCTGGAGTGTACCCGGGGGGAGATGGGCAGATACGCAGTATTTT.

The J gene is TRBJ2-5, the V gene TRBV28, with 9 nucleotides matching TRBD2. Trimming at V came to 5 bases and at J to 2 bases, leaving 9 bases not matched to a gene. In germline, CDR1 is MDHEN, CDR2 SYDVKM. CDR3 size: 16 residues. In DNA, the CDR3 is TGTGCCAGCAGTCCGGTTCCCCTAGCGGGGCAAGAGACCCAGTACTTC. Translation gives CASSPVPLAGQETQYF. Full variable domain (rest looked up from reference TRBV28 and TRBJ2-5): DVKVTQSSRYLVKRTGEKVFLECVQDMDHENMFWYRQDPGLGLRLIYFSYDVKMKEKGDIPEGYSVSREKKERFSLILESASTNQTSMYLCASSPVPLAGQETQYFGPGTRLLVL.

The rearrangement joins TRBV27 to TRBJ2-3; 12 bases map to TRBD2. The CDR3 runs to 16 residues. Germline trimming cut 6 bases from V and 4 bases from J; bases unmatched to any gene: 8. CDR1 is MNHEY, CDR2 SMNVEV, per germline (reference sequence). The CDR3 DNA is TGTGCCAGCAGGAAGCTAGCGGGGGGGCAATCAGATACGCAGTATTTT. Translating it yields CASRKLAGGQSDTQYF.

The V call is TRBV19, the J call TRBJ2-7, with a possible D match to TRBD2 (6 bases). The CDR3 contains 12 residues. Germline V CDR1 and CDR2: LNHDA, SQIVND (reference sequence). Trimming removed 3 bases from V and 7 bases from J, with 10 bases in between. The CDR3 protein is CASSIPGREQYF. In DNA form, the CDR3 reads TGTGCCAGTAGTATCCCGGGGAGGGAGCAGTACTTC. Full variable domain (rest looked up from reference TRBV19 and TRBJ2-7): DGGITQSPKYLFRKEGQNVTLSCEQNLNHDAMYWYRQDPGQGLRLIYYSQIVNDFQKGDIAEGYSVSREKKESFPLTVTSAQKNPTAFYLCASSIPGREQYFGPGTRLTVT.

V is TRBV25-1 and J is TRBJ2-5; 12 bases map to TRBD1. CDR1 and CDR2 from the germline V gene are MGHDK and SYGVNS. J was trimmed by 5 bases and V by 4 bases; bases with no gene match: 8. The CDR3 is 16 residues long. This CDR3 is CASSGRDRGLWETQYF. In DNA form, the CDR3 reads TGTGCCAGCAGTGGACGGGACAGGGGGCTGTGGGAGACCCAGTACTTC. The whole variable domain, filled in from reference TRBV25-1 and TRBJ2-5, reads EADIYQTPRYLVIGTGKKITLECSQTMGHDKMYWYQQDPGMELHLIHYSYGVNSTEKGDLSSESTVSRIRTEHFPLTLESARPSHTSQYLCASSGRDRGLWETQYFGPGTRLLVL.

The chain has TRBV11-2 and TRBJ2-1; D is possibly TRBD1 (5 bases). Between the trimmed V and J ends, which lost 5 bases and 1 base, there was a span of 12 bases. CDR1 is SGHAT, CDR2 FQNNGV, per germline. This CDR3 is built from 15 residues. CDR3 residues: CASSPLGASYNEQFF. For the CDR3, the DNA is TGTGCCAGCAGCCCCCTTGGGGCATCCTACAATGAGCAGTTCTTC.